Following are 24 T cell receptor beta chains from one sample sequenced in a study of early T cells in non-severe SARS-CoV-2 infection (dated by TCRdb to the early 2020s). The method was 5' RACE. This sample was sequenced with a NextSeq 500. Starting from the raw public reads, TCRdb applied fastp trimming at Q25, assembled clones with MiXCR and retained in-frame beta chains. Each record represents a unique CDR3 protein, reported with the most common genes and DNA among its rows. The sample table records tens of thousands of distinct CDR3 sequences; roughly 6.6% of these occur just once. Of the sample, more than 20% is held by the ten largest clones. Sequencing used whole blood, obtained at baseline. Receptors originate from an adult who was a healthcare worker with PCR-confirmed SARS-CoV-2 infection or an uninfected control (not recorded which).

At least ten counts were recorded for this clonotype. The chain employs TRBV7-2 and TRBJ2-1; a weak D match, TRBD1 (5 bases). This CDR3 spans 15 amino acids. Per germline, CDR1 SGHTA and CDR2 FQGNSA. V was trimmed by 2 bases and J by 7 bases, leaving 15 bases between them. The CDR3 sequence is CASSLLIGRVNEQFF. The CDR3 region has the DNA TGTGCCAGCAGCTTATTAATAGGCAGGGTGAATGAGCAGTTCTTC.

A word on this clonotype: This clone may be a read error of a much larger clone one base away. The rearrangement uses TRBV5-6 and TRBJ2-1; 10 bases map to TRBD2. Germline V lookup: CDR1 SGHDT, CDR2 YYEEEE. The CDR3 covers 15 residues. The CDR3 here is CANSFTSGADNEQFF. CDR3 DNA: TGTGCCAACAGCTTCACTAGCGGGGCTGACAATGAGCAGTTCTTC.

The rearrangement links TRBV5-5 to TRBJ2-2; D remains ambiguous. CDR3 length: 18 residues. Trimming left V 3 bases short and J 1 base short, with 19 bases between. CDR1 SGHKS and CDR2 YYEKEE come from the germline V gene (reference sequence). The CDR3 is CASSSGRGMTLNTGELFF. The CDR3 coding sequence is TGTGCCAGCAGCTCTGGTAGAGGTATGACTCTGAACACCGGGGAGCTGTTTTTT.

This chain joins TRBV6-2 or TRBV6-3 and TRBJ2-3; D gene unclear. The CDR3 has 14 amino acids. Germline values: CDR1 MNHEY, CDR2 SVGEGT. Trimming left V 2 bases short and J 5 bases short, with 11 bases between. The DNA for the CDR3 is TGTGCCAGCAGTTACCTCCAGGTTCAAGATACGCAGTATTTT. Its translation: CASSYLQVQDTQYF.

This clonotype came up many times. One junction end does not reproduce the germline sequence, and a read error may be involved. The genes are TRBV19 and TRBJ2-1, with unresolved D. This CDR3 comprises 13 residues. Germline CDR1 LNHDA, CDR2 SQIVND (reference sequence). DNA of the CDR3: TGTGTCAGTAGTATCAGGCCCTACAATGAGCAGTTCTTC. This translates into CVSSIRPYNEQFF.

This rearrangement joins TRBV7-8 to TRBJ2-5, with TRBD2 matching over 10 bases. The ends lost 1 base at V and 4 bases at J; junction bases unmatched: 9. Germline assignment: CDR1 SGHVS and CDR2 FQNEAQ. The CDR3 spans 17 residues. The CDR3, as DNA: TGTGCCAGCAGCTTAGGTCAGGTAGCGGGAGGAGGAGAGACCCAGTACTTC. Its translation is CASSLGQVAGGGETQYF.

This rearrangement joins TRBV20-1 to TRBJ1-5; D gene unclear. The V end lost 3 bases, the J end lost 2 bases, and 14 bases lay between the germline ends. This CDR3 is built from 15 residues. Germline V gene sequence: CDR1 DFQATT, CDR2 SNEGSKA (reference sequence). Here the CDR3 reads CSASSSRLGNQPQHF. CDR3 bases: TGCAGTGCTAGTTCGTCGAGGCTTGGCAATCAGCCCCAGCATTTT.

V is TRBV10-3 and J is TRBJ2-1, with D possibly being TRBD2 (6 bases). V lost 3 bases and J lost 0, with 21 bases in between. Germline assignment: CDR1 ENHRY and CDR2 SYGVKD. The CDR3 has 19 residues. CDR3 amino acids: CAISDPTQRTGSSYNEQFF. For the CDR3, the DNA is TGTGCCATCAGTGACCCCACCCAGAGGACCGGGAGCTCCTACAATGAGCAGTTCTTC.

This clonotype has a handful of counts. V usage is TRBV7-2 and J usage is TRBJ2-7; 7 bases match TRBD2. The germline V gene has CDR1 SGHTA and CDR2 FQGNSA. CDR3 length: 16 residues. Germline trimming cut 5 bases from V and 0 bases from J; bases unmatched to any gene: 10. The CDR3 bases are TGTGCCAGCAGCCTCCGGTCTAGCGGAAGCTCCTACGAGCAGTACTTC. Amino acid sequence: CASSLRSSGSSYEQYF.

The V and J genes are TRBV11-2 and TRBJ2-1; the D gene is possibly TRBD2 (6 bases). The germline V gene encodes CDR1 SGHAT and CDR2 FQNNGV. V lost 3 bases and J lost 7, with 10 bases in between. This CDR3 is 13 amino acids long. DNA for the CDR3: TGTGCCAGCAGCTTCGGACTAATTAATGAGCAGTTCTTC. Translated: CASSFGLINEQFF.

This clonotype occurred many times. The rearrangement links TRBV20-1 to TRBJ2-1; the match to TRBD2 covers 8 bases. The germline gives CDR1 DFQATT, CDR2 SNEGSKA (reference sequence). J was trimmed by 0 bases and V by 5 bases; bases with no gene match: 9. The CDR3 has 16 residues. The CDR3 region has the DNA TGCAGTGCTGAGCATCAGCTAGCGGGCTCCTACAATGAGCAGTTCTTC. Its protein product is CSAEHQLAGSYNEQFF.

The J gene is TRBJ1-6, the V gene TRBV20-1; the match to TRBD1 covers 7 bases. The germline V gene encodes CDR1 DFQATT and CDR2 SNEGSKA (reference sequence). Trimming removed 0 bases from V and 7 bases from J; junction bases left unmatched: 6. This CDR3 has 15 residues. The CDR3 region is CSARDARGRNSPLHF. For the CDR3, the DNA is TGCAGTGCTAGAGATGCGAGGGGGCGCAATTCACCCCTCCACTTT.

This sequence joins TRBV5-1 and TRBJ2-1, with 8 bases lining up with TRBD2. Unmatched junction bases numbered 13, after V lost 4 bases and J lost 4 bases. Germline CDR1 is SGHRS and CDR2 is YFSETQ. This CDR3 spans 17 amino acids. CDR3 sequence reads: CASSPGLAHPLYNEQFF. In nucleotides, the CDR3 is TGCGCCAGCAGCCCCGGACTAGCCCACCCTCTTTACAATGAGCAGTTCTTC.

The table lists this clonotype with many counts. The J gene is TRBJ2-5, the V gene TRBV7-9; a possible D gene is TRBD1 (5 bases). CDR3 length: 13 amino acids. The V end was cut by 5 bases, the J end by 1 base, with 8 bases between. CDR1 SEHNR and CDR2 FQNEAQ come from the germline V gene (reference sequence). The CDR3 sequence: CASSQGLQETQYF. CDR3 bases: TGTGCCAGCAGCCAGGGCCTCCAAGAGACCCAGTACTTC.

This clonotype came up a few times. The chain has TRBV5-6 and TRBJ2-2, with a possible D match to TRBD1 (5 bases). The V gene lost 2 bases and the J gene lost 4 bases, with 12 bases spanning the gap. The CDR3 runs 15 residues. The germline V gene has CDR1 SGHDT and CDR2 YYEEEE. CDR3: CASSFWRRGTGELFF. The DNA for the CDR3 is TGTGCCAGCAGCTTCTGGAGAAGGGGCACCGGGGAGCTGTTTTTT. The full variable domain, rest sourced from reference TRBV5-6 and TRBJ2-2, is DAGVTQSPTHLIKTRGQQVTLRCSPKSGHDTVSWYQQALGQGPQFIFQYYEEEERQRGNFPDRFSGHQFPNYSSELNVNALLLGDSALYLCASSFWRRGTGELFFGEGSRLTVL.

This clonotype was recorded many times. The chain combines TRBV10-3 with TRBJ2-3; possibly TRBD2 for D (5 bases). This CDR3 region has 11 residues. The V and J ends lost 11 bases and 6 bases respectively, with 12 bases between them. The germline CDR1 and CDR2 sequences are ENHRY and SYGVKD. The CDR3: CAFSSGDTQYF. The CDR3 DNA reads as TGTGCCTTCTCTTCGGGGGATACGCAGTATTTT.

Relative to its sample, this clonotype is medium-sized (0.01 to 0.1%). The V gene is TRBV11-2, the J gene TRBJ2-2, with 7 bases fitting TRBD1. The V and J ends lost 0 bases and 4 bases, in that order; junction bases with no gene match: 17. Germline assignment: CDR1 SGHAT and CDR2 FQNNGV. The CDR3 is made up of 20 amino acids. This chain's CDR3 is CASSLDLVDPGQITTGELFF. The CDR3 DNA follows: TGTGCCAGCAGCTTAGATTTGGTGGACCCGGGACAGATCACCACCGGGGAGCTGTTTTTT.

This clonotype was counted at least ten times. The rearrangement joins TRBV20-1 to TRBJ2-7, with D maybe TRBD2 (6 bases). CDR3 size: 12 residues. The ends were cut back, 5 bases at V and 2 bases at J, with 10 bases in the middle. Germline values: CDR1 DFQATT, CDR2 SNEGSKA (reference sequence). The CDR3 protein is CSARTTAYEQYF. The CDR3 DNA is TGCAGTGCTCGGACTACAGCCTACGAGCAGTACTTC.

CDR3 sequence (DNA): TGTGCCAGCAGTGATGTCGCTGAGCAGTTCTTC. Protein product: CASSDVAEQFF. V gene TRBV25-1 combines with J gene TRBJ2-1, with D hard to call. From germline, CDR1 is MGHDK and CDR2 SYGVNS. V was cut by 3 bases and J by 9 bases, with 6 bases left in between. The CDR3 length is 11 residues.

This clonotype was seen more than once but under ten times. The chain is built from TRBV12-3 or TRBV12-4 and TRBJ2-3, with TRBD1 as a possible D gene (6 bases). The CDR3 totals 15 residues. The V end lost 4 bases, the J end lost 6 bases, and 17 bases lay between the germline ends. The CDR3 DNA reads TGTGCCAGCAGTTCTGGACAGCTTCTTCTGGATACGCAGTATTTT. It codes for CASSSGQLLLDTQYF.

The rearrangement uses TRBV7-8 and TRBJ2-7; D might be TRBD2 (5 bases). Germline loops: CDR1 SGHVS, CDR2 FQNEAQ. This CDR3 is 15 amino acids long. Trimming left V 0 bases short and J 2 bases short, with 11 bases between. DNA for the CDR3: TGTGCCAGCAGCTTAGCGATCGGGGATACCTACGAGCAGTACTTC. Translated: CASSLAIGDTYEQYF.

This clonotype was observed at least ten times. V and J are TRBV20-1 and TRBJ2-7, with D maybe TRBD2 (7 bases). V was trimmed by 2 bases and J by 7 bases, leaving 21 bases between them. The CDR3 length is 15 residues. Per germline, CDR1 DFQATT and CDR2 SNEGSKA (reference sequence). This CDR3 reads CSARRGASGALEQYF. In DNA, the CDR3 is TGCAGTGCTAGAAGGGGGGCTAGCGGTGCTCTGGAGCAGTACTTC.

This clonotype was counted many times. This chain links TRBV20-1 with TRBJ1-2; weak D call: TRBD1 (6 bases). V shed 3 bases and J shed 2 bases, with 13 bases lying between them. In germline, CDR1 is DFQATT, CDR2 SNEGSKA (reference sequence). The CDR3 is 14 residues long. The DNA for the CDR3 is TGCAGTGCTAGGGACAGCCGAGGAAACTATGGCTACACCTTC. Translated, it gives CSARDSRGNYGYTF.

The chain recombines TRBV15 with TRBJ2-7; 7 bases map to TRBD1. This CDR3 contains 13 residues. The V segment lost 4 bases and the J segment 4 bases; nucleotides outside the gene matches: 4. The germline CDR1 and CDR2 sequences are LNHNV and YYDKDF (reference sequence). For the CDR3, the DNA is TGTGCCACCAGCACCCAGACAGGGTACGAGCAGTACTTC. It codes for CATSTQTGYEQYF.